This T cell receptor (beta chain) was identified in a study of blood T cell repertoires in COVID-19. The overall study: Material from acute and convalescent COVID-19 was sourced from the United States, Italy and Spain.

The length of the CDR3 is 13 residues. V was cut by 5 bases and J by 10 bases, with 12 bases left in between. Germline V gene lookup returns CDR1 SGHVS and CDR2 FNYEAQ. Sequencing used immunoSEQ multiplex PCR; TCRdb keeps in-frame clones, though not all of them. This table holds 14,000 or so clones, about 92% found once. This receptor was identified in a human donor in a cohort sampled during active COVID-19. The sample comprised peripheral blood. The chain has TRBV7-6 and TRBJ1-6; D gene uncertain. CDR3 DNA: TGTGCCAGCAGCCGACAACCTCAATCACCCCTCCACTTT. Amino acids: CASSRQPQSPLHF.